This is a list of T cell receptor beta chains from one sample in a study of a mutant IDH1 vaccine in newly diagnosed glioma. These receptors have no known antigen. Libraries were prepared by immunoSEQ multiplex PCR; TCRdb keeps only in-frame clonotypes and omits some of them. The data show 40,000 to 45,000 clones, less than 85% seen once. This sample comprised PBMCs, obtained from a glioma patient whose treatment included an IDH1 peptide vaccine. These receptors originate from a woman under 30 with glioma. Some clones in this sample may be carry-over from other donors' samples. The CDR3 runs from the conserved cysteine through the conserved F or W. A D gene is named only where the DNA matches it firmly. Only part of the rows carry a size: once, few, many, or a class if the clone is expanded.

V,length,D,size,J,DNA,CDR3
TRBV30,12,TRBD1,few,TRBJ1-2,TGTGCCTGGAGGGCGGGGACAGGAGGATACACCTTC,CAWRAGTGGYTF
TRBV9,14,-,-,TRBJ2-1,TGTGCCAGCAGCGTAGTAGCGGCGGGCAATGAGCAGTTCTTC,CASSVVAAGNEQFF
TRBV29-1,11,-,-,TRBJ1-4,TGCAGCGTTTACAACAGCGAAAAACTGTTTTTT,CSVYNSEKLFF
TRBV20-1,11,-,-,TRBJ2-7,TGCAGTGCTAGAGATACCTACGAGCAGTACTTC,CSARDTYEQYF
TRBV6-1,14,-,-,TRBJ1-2,TGTGCCAGCAGTTCCCGGGGGACTAACTATGGCTACACCTTC,CASSSRGTNYGYTF
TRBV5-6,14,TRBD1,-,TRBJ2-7,TGTGCCAGCAGCTGGGACAGGACTGGCTACGAGCAGTACTTC,CASSWDRTGYEQYF
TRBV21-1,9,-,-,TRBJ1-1,TGTGCCAGCACCACAGTAGCTTTCTTT,CASTTVAFF
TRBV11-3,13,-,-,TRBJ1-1,TGTGCCAGCAGCTTACGAGGAGACCATGAAGCTTTCTTT,CASSLRGDHEAFF
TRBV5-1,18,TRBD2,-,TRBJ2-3,TGCGCCAGCAGCTTGGGACTAGCGGGGGGACAAAGCACAGATACGCAGTATTTT,CASSLGLAGGQSTDTQYF
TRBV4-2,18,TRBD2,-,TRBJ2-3,TGTGCCAGCAGCCGTCAACCCTTACTAGCGGGGGACTCAGATACGCAGTATTTT,CASSRQPLLAGDSDTQYF
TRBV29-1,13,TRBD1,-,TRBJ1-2,TGCAGCGTTCGCCGGGACAGCAAGGAGGGCTACACCTTC,CSVRRDSKEGYTF
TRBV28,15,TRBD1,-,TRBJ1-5,TGTGCCAGCAGTTCCCGCGGACAGGGGCTTCAGCCCCAGCATTTT,CASSSRGQGLQPQHF
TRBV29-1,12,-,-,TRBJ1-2,TGCAGCGCCAACGCGGACCTCCGAGGCTACACCTTC,CSANADLRGYTF
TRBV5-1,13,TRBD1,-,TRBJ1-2,TGCGCCAGCAGCTCTGGGACAGGGTCTTCCTACACCTTC,CASSSGTGSSYTF
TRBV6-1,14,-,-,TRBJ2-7,TGTGCCAGCAGACCGGGGATTTACACCTACGAGCAGTACTTC,CASRPGIYTYEQYF
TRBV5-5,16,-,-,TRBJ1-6,TGTGCCAGCAGCTTGGGAGGGTCCTCCTATAATTCACCCCTCCACTTT,CASSLGGSSYNSPLHF
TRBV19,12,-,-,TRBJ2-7,TGTGCCAGTATGGACAGCCTTTACGAGCAGTACTTC,CASMDSLYEQYF
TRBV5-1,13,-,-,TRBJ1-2,TGCGCCAGCCACGGGGGGGGCTTCGGTGGCTACACCTTC,CASHGGGFGGYTF
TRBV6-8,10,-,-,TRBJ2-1,TGTGCCAGCCGTGGGAATGAGCAGTTCTTC,CASRGNEQFF
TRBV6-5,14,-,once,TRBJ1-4,TGTGCCAGCAGTTCCCCCCAGGAGTCACAAAAACTGTTTTTT,CASSSPQESQKLFF
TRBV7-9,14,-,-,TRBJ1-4,TGTGCCAGCAAGGCGGGATTCGCCCAAGAAAAACTGTTTTTT,CASKAGFAQEKLFF
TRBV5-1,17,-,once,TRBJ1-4,TGCGCCAGCAGCTCGGCCCCCCTCGGGGCGAGTAATGAAAAACTGTTTTTT,CASSSAPLGASNEKLFF
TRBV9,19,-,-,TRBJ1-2,TGTGCCAGCAGCGGGGGGGGCAGGTGGGGTTCCGATTATAACTATGGCTACACCTTC,CASSGGGRWGSDYNYGYTF
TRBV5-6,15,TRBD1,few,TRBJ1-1,TGTGCCAGCAGTGCATTGGACAGGGCGAACACTGAAGCTTTCTTT,CASSALDRANTEAFF
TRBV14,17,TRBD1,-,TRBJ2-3,TGTGCCAGCAGCCGAGAGGACAGGGGGCGCTTTGCAGATACGCAGTATTTT,CASSREDRGRFADTQYF
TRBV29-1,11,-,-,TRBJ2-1,TGCAGCGCCGCAGGCTGGGATGAGCAGTTCTTC,CSAAGWDEQFF
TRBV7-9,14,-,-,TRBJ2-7,TGTGCCAGCAGCAGTCCCGGGACAAACCACGAGCAGTACTTC,CASSSPGTNHEQYF
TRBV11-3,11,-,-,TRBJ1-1,TGTGCCAGCAGGTTGGGGAGGCCAGCTTTCTTT,CASRLGRPAFF
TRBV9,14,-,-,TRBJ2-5,TGTGCCAGCAGCGTAGACAGGGAGGTAGAGACCCAGTACTTC,CASSVDREVETQYF
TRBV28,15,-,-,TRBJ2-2,TGTGCCAGCAGTTTATCTGGGTTCAACACCGGGGAGCTGTTTTTT,CASSLSGFNTGELFF
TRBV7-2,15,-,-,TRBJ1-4,TGTGCCAGCAGCTTAGCGGGACGGTCCCATGAAAAACTGTTTTTT,CASSLAGRSHEKLFF
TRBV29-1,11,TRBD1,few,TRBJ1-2,TGCAGCGTGGACAGGCACTATGGCTACACCTTC,CSVDRHYGYTF
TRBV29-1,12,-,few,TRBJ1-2,TGCAGCGTTAACGGCGGGAATCTGCGCTACACCTTC,CSVNGGNLRYTF
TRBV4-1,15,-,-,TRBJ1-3,TGCGCCAGCACCACTCCAAGTACAGGGTCGGACACCATATATTTT,CASTTPSTGSDTIYF
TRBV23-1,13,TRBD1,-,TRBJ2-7,TGCGCCAGCAGTCAACCCTTATCCGGGACAGGGGTCTTC,CASSQPLSGTGVF
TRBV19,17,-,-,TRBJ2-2,TGTGCCAGTAGTACCGCCCCGAGACGGAGGAACACCGGGGAGCTGTTTTTT,CASSTAPRRRNTGELFF
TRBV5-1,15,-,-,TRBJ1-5,TGCGCCAGCAGCTTGCACGGCTCGAGCAGTCAGCCCCAGCATTTT,CASSLHGSSSQPQHF
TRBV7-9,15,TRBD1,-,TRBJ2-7,TGTGCCAGCAGCCGACTGGGGGACAGGTCCTACGAGCAGTACTTC,CASSRLGDRSYEQYF
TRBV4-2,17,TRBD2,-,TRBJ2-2,TGTGCCAGCAGCCAAACTTTCAGCCGGGACTACGCCGGGGAGCTGTTTTTT,CASSQTFSRDYAGELFF
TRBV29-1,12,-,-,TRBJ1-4,TGCAGCGGAGGGAGGAACGGCGAAAAACTGTTTTTT,CSGGRNGEKLFF
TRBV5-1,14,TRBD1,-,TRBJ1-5,TGCGCCAGCAGCTTGACAGGGGGGAATCAGCCCCAGCATTTT,CASSLTGGNQPQHF